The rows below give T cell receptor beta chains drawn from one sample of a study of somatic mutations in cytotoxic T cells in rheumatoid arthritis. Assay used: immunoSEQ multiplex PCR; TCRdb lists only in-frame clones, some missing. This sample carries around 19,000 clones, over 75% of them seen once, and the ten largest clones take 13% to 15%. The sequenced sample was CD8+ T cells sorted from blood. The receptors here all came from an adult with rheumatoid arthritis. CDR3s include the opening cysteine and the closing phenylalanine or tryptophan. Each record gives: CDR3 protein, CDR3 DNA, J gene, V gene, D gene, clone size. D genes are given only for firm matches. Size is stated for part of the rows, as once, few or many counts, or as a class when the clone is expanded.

CASRPSRQMPGDTQYF	TGTGCCAGCAGACCATCCCGACAGATGCCGGGAGATACGCAGTATTTT	TRBJ2-3	TRBV28	-	-
CASSLGVAYEQYF	TGTGCCAGCAGCTTAGGGGTCGCCTACGAGCAGTACTTC	TRBJ2-7	TRBV11-3	-	-
CASSLGTTGGDTQYF	TGTGCCAGCAGCTTGGGGACAACGGGTGGAGATACGCAGTATTTT	TRBJ2-3	TRBV5-4	-	-
CASSTGEDKNIQYF	TGTGCCAGCAGTACAGGGGAGGACAAAAACATTCAGTACTTC	TRBJ2-4	TRBV27	-	-
CASSQTSGRARDTQYF	TGTGCCAGCAGCCAGACTAGCGGGAGGGCCCGAGATACGCAGTATTTT	TRBJ2-3	TRBV5-6	TRBD2	-
CASSPRQDLMNTEAFF	TGTGCCAGCAGCCCCAGACAGGATCTTATGAACACTGAAGCTTTCTTT	TRBJ1-1	TRBV7-6	-	-
CASSSTGTSRYNEQFF	TGTGCCAGCAGCTCAACCGGGACTAGCAGATACAATGAGCAGTTCTTC	TRBJ2-1	TRBV11-2	TRBD2	once
CASTEREGLISQYF	TGTGCCAGCACCGAGCGGGAGGGCCTTATCTCGCAGTATTTT	TRBJ2-3	TRBV28	TRBD2	-
CASRVGNSYEQYF	TGTGCCAGCAGGGTTGGGAACTCCTACGAGCAGTACTTC	TRBJ2-7	TRBV27	-	once
CASSEAIAVSNQPQHF	TGTGCCAGCAGTGAAGCAATAGCGGTAAGCAATCAGCCCCAGCATTTT	TRBJ1-5	TRBV6-1	-	-
CAISTTGSDNYGYTF	TGTGCCATTTCAACGACAGGATCCGACAACTATGGCTACACCTTC	TRBJ1-2	TRBV6-5	-	-
CASSVTGFGYTF	TGTGCCAGCAGTGTCACAGGGTTTGGCTACACCTTC	TRBJ1-2	TRBV6-1	-	-
CASSGTGFHGYTF	TGTGCCAGCAGTGGGACAGGGTTTCATGGCTACACCTTC	TRBJ1-2	TRBV27	TRBD1	few
CASTHNSGEQYF	TGTGCCAGCACTCACAACTCAGGCGAGCAGTACTTC	TRBJ2-7	TRBV6-5	-	-
CASSYWTEGTEAFF	TGTGCCAGCAGTTACTGGACGGAGGGGACTGAAGCTTTCTTT	TRBJ1-1	TRBV6-5	-	few
CASSYRRGLTDTQYF	TGTGCCAGCAGCTACAGACGGGGCCTCACAGATACGCAGTATTTT	TRBJ2-3	TRBV7-9	-	-
CASSLAGGITDTQYF	TGTGCCAGCAGCCTAGCGGGGGGTATCACAGATACGCAGTATTTT	TRBJ2-3	TRBV9	TRBD2	-
CASSFRLADSYNEQFF	TGTGCCAGCAGCTTTCGACTAGCGGACTCCTACAATGAGCAGTTCTTC	TRBJ2-1	TRBV9	TRBD2	-
CASNGLGETQYF	TGTGCCAGCAACGGTCTCGGGGAGACCCAGTACTTC	TRBJ2-5	TRBV7-2	-	-
CASSSWGGREQFF	TGCGCCAGCAGCTCCTGGGGGGGCCGCGAGCAGTTCTTC	TRBJ2-1	TRBV5-1	-	-
CASSEQVSSYEQYF	TGTGCCAGCAGTGAACAAGTAAGCTCCTACGAGCAGTACTTC	TRBJ2-7	TRBV6-1	-	once
CATTGREYTEAFF	TGTGCCACCACAGGGAGAGAGTACACTGAAGCTTTCTTT	TRBJ1-1	TRBV19	-	-
CASSWNLEYGTEAFF	TGTGCCAGCAGTTGGAATTTGGAGTACGGGACTGAAGCTTTCTTT	TRBJ1-1	TRBV6-5	-	-
CSAGRAKSNRPYEQYF	TGCAGCGCCGGCAGGGCCAAAAGTAATAGGCCCTACGAGCAGTACTTC	TRBJ2-7	TRBV29-1	-	-
CASSQQQGYLETQYF	TGCGCCAGCAGCCAACAACAGGGGTATTTAGAGACCCAGTACTTC	TRBJ2-5	TRBV4-1	TRBD1	-
CASSLSVGAGPNEQFF	TGTGCCAGCAGTTTATCGGTGGGGGCAGGTCCCAATGAGCAGTTCTTC	TRBJ2-1	TRBV27	-	-
CASSSSTDYYGYTF	TGTGCCAGCAGTTCGTCCACAGATTACTATGGCTACACCTTC	TRBJ1-2	TRBV28	-	-